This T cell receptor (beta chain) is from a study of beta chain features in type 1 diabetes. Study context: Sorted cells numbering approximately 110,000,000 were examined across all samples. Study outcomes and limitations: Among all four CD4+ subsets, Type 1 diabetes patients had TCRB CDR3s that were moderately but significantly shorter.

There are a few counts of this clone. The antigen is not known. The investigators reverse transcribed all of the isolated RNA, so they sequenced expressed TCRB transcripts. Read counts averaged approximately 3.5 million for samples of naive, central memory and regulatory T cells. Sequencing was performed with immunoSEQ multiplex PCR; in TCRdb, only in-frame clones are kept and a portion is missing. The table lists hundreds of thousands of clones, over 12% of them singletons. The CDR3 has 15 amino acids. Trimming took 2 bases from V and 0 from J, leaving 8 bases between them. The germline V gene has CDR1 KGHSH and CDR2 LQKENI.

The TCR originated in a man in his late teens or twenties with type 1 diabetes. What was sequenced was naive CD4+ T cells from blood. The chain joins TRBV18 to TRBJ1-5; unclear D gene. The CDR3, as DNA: TGTGCCAGCTCACCAGGACGAAATAGCAATCAGCCCCAGCATTTT. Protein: CASSPGRNSNQPQHF. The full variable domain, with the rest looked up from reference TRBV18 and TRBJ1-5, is NAGVMQNPRHLVRRRGQEARLRCSPMKGHSHVYWYRQLPEEGLKFMVYLQKENIIDESGMPKERFSAEFPKEGPSILRIQQVVRGDSAAYFCASSPGRNSNQPQHFGDGTRLSIL.